These T cell receptor beta chains were read from a single sample in a study of shared clonotypes between healthy human individuals. Sequencing was performed with immunoSEQ multiplex PCR; in TCRdb, only in-frame clones are kept and a portion is missing. This repertoire shows around 500,000 clones, around 78% found once; its top ten account for 10% to 15%. The sequenced sample was PBMCs. The receptor set was obtained from a woman in her forties in good health. Some clones in this sample may be carry-over from other donors' samples. Each CDR3 is given with its conserved first and last residue. The D gene is left open where the match is weak. Clone sizes are given selectively: once, few, many, or a class where the clone is expanded.

>TRBV10-3|.|TRBD1|TRBJ2-7
CAISIGQGAGEQYF
TGTGCCATCAGTATAGGACAGGGGGCGGGAGAGCAGTACTTC
>TRBV7-3|.|.|TRBJ2-5
CASSQGSQETQYF
TGTGCCAGCAGCCAGGGATCACAAGAGACCCAGTACTTC
>TRBV19|.|.|TRBJ1-1
CASSIVRGTEAFF
TGTGCCAGTAGTATAGTTCGAGGCACTGAAGCTTTCTTT
>TRBV11-2|.|.|TRBJ2-7
CASSPKVLSYEQYF
TGTGCCAGCAGCCCCAAGGTACTATCCTACGAGCAGTACTTC
>TRBV9|few|TRBD2|TRBJ2-5
CASSEGTSGRKYQETQYF
TGTGCCAGCAGCGAGGGGACTAGCGGGAGAAAGTACCAAGAGACCCAGTACTTC
>TRBV10-2|.|.|TRBJ2-1
CASSRGRGGYNEQFF
TGCGCCAGCAGTCGCGGCAGGGGAGGATACAATGAGCAGTTCTTC
>TRBV10-3|.|TRBD1|TRBJ2-1
CAIGGTGGNEQFF
TGTGCCATCGGCGGGACAGGGGGCAATGAGCAGTTCTTC
>TRBV5-4|.|TRBD2|TRBJ2-1
CASSTGTRGEQFF
TGTGCCAGCAGCACCGGGACTAGAGGTGAGCAGTTCTTC
>TRBV2|.|TRBD2|TRBJ2-7
CASSEGPLTSGYEQYF
TGTGCCAGCAGTGAAGGGCCGTTGACTAGCGGATACGAGCAGTACTTC
>TRBV10-3|.|.|TRBJ2-7
CAIRDRPTSYEQYF
TGTGCCATCAGGGACCGGCCAACCTCCTACGAGCAGTACTTC
>TRBV5-1|.|.|TRBJ2-2
CASRETTTGELFF
TGCGCCAGCAGGGAGACAACCACCGGGGAGCTGTTTTTT
>TRBV5-1|once|.|TRBJ2-7
CASSSQTGQYF
TGCGCCAGCAGCTCACAGACAGGGCAGTACTTC
>TRBV28|once|.|TRBJ2-5
CASGRGLETQYF
TGTGCCAGTGGTAGGGGGTTAGAGACCCAGTACTTC
>TRBV19|.|.|TRBJ1-4
CASSIDRWRNEKLFF
TGTGCCAGTAGTATAGATCGATGGCGGAATGAAAAACTGTTTTTT
>TRBV2|once|.|TRBJ1-5
CASSDLNRYSPQHF
TGTGCCAGCAGTGATTTGAACAGGTACTCTCCCCAGCATTTT
>TRBV29-1|.|TRBD1|TRBJ1-2
CSVGRTGGVGGYTF
TGCAGCGTCGGCCGGACAGGGGGCGTTGGTGGCTACACCTTC
>TRBV5-1|.|TRBD1|TRBJ2-5
CASSLGQGGETQYF
TGCGCCAGCAGCTTGGGACAGGGTGGAGAGACCCAGTACTTC
>TRBV10-2|.|TRBD2|TRBJ2-3
CASTQVRGAGVGDTQYF
TGCGCCAGCACCCAAGTCCGGGGAGCGGGAGTTGGAGATACGCAGTATTTT
>TRBV7-9|.|.|TRBJ1-4
CASSRPGHPEKLFF
TGTGCCAGCAGCCGACCGGGACACCCGGAAAAACTGTTTTTT
>TRBV4-2|.|.|TRBJ2-3
CASSHPPLSGALDTQYF
TGTGCCAGCAGCCACCCGCCCCTATCGGGAGCTTTAGATACGCAGTATTTT
>TRBV28|.|.|TRBJ2-3
CASSLGGAGTDTQYF
TGTGCCAGCTCCCTTGGCGGGGCGGGCACAGATACGCAGTATTTT
>TRBV6-6|.|TRBD1|TRBJ1-2
CASSTGGTGRGYTF
TGTGCCAGCAGTACGGGGGGGACAGGGCGAGGCTACACCTTC
>TRBV6-1|.|.|TRBJ1-4
CASSEGSGQGTEKLFF
TGTGCCAGCAGTGAAGGATCGGGGCAGGGGACTGAAAAACTGTTTTTT
>TRBV10-3|.|TRBD2|TRBJ2-4
CAISEALTSGGLAKNIQYF
TGTGCCATCAGTGAGGCGTTGACTAGCGGGGGTCTAGCCAAAAACATTCAGTACTTC
>TRBV10-2|.|.|TRBJ2-1
CASTQDSYNEQFF
TGCGCCAGCACCCAGGACAGTTACAATGAGCAGTTCTTC
>TRBV7-2|.|TRBD2|TRBJ2-7
CASSSTSGDYEQYF
TGTGCCAGCAGCTCGACTAGCGGGGACTACGAGCAGTACTTC
>TRBV11-2|.|.|TRBJ2-5
CASSFPAETQYF
TGTGCCAGCAGCTTCCCCGCGGAGACCCAGTACTTC
>TRBV10-1|.|.|TRBJ2-1
CASSRDTGNNEQFF
TGCGCCAGCAGCCGGGACACGGGCAACAATGAGCAGTTCTTC
>TRBV7-2|.|.|TRBJ1-2
CASSPLGRTEGYTF
TGTGCCAGCAGCCCCCTGGGACGGACGGAGGGCTACACCTTC